A single count supports the clone carrying this T cell receptor beta chain. Its antigen is not identified. This entry belongs to a study of graft-versus-host responses after intestinal transplantation. Generated by immunoSEQ multiplex PCR, the TCRdb table keeps only in-frame clones and is missing some. Of about 59,000 clones listed, almost 95% were seen once; the top ten hold 0.38%. V gave up 6 bases and J gave up 1 base; unmatched junction bases: 3. The CDR3 runs to 13 residues. Germline loops: CDR1 SNHLY, CDR2 FYNNEI. Here the sequenced sample was unstimulated CD4+ T cells sorted from spleen or lymph node cells, taken before transplant. The TCR comes from a human donor who was the organ donor for an intestinal transplant. The chain is built from TRBV2 and TRBJ2-7; TRBD1 matches at 7 bases. The DNA for the CDR3 is TGTGCCAGCAGGGGGGACAGTTCCTACGAGCAGTACTTC. Translating it yields CASRGDSSYEQYF.